This paragraph covers one TCR beta chain sequence. The data are from a study of cytomegalovirus exposure and HLA in healthy donors. Study in general: Earlier work reported 117 million unique TCR beta sequences from 180 million or so T cells.

The PCR had 60 Vbeta and 13 Jbeta primers. Clones were read by immunoSEQ multiplex PCR, and TCRdb kept only the in-frame ones, dropping some. The sample consists of 150,000 or so clones, approximately 84% of them appearing once. The CDR3 contains 15 residues. V lost 5 bases to trimming and J lost 4 bases; unmatched junction nucleotides: 6. CDR1 and CDR2 (germline): MNHNS, SASEGT. The V and J genes are TRBV6-1 and TRBJ2-3; 10 bases are shared with TRBD2. The TCR comes from a man aged 25-40 years in good health and CMV-seronegative. Sequenced: PBMCs. The CDR3 loop is CASSNLGLAADTQYF. CDR3 bases: TGTGCCAGCAGTAACCTTGGACTAGCGGCAGATACGCAGTATTTT.